Included here is one TCR beta chain sequence, with context. Using immunoSEQ multiplex PCR, the repertoire was profiled, and TCRdb retains in-frame clones only, with some absent. The data hold 100,000 or so clones, with approximately 88% observed a single time. The data are from a study of T cell responses to AZD1222 COVID-19 vaccine. The CDR3 totals 13 residues. The germline CDR1 and CDR2 sequences are SGHDT and YYEEEE. The V and J ends lost 4 bases and 6 bases respectively, with 13 bases between them. This specimen consisted of peripheral blood, obtained on day 0 of AZD1222 vaccination. This chain joins TRBV5-6 and TRBJ1-2; D unresolved. The TCR was taken from an adult in good health. The CDR3 region is CASSPQDLHGYTF. The CDR3 DNA sequence: TGTGCCAGCAGCCCTCAGGATTTACATGGCTACACCTTC. Supplemented by reference TRBV5-6 and TRBJ1-2, the full variable domain reads DAGVTQSPTHLIKTRGQQVTLRCSPKSGHDTVSWYQQALGQGPQFIFQYYEEEERQRGNFPDRFSGHQFPNYSSELNVNALLLGDSALYLCASSPQDLHGYTFGSGTRLTVV.